The present TCR beta chain was sequenced within a study of radiation and T cells in renal cell carcinoma. The wider study: Nephrectomy followed 15 Gy stereotactic body radiation by 4 weeks.

The repertoire was sequenced with immunoSEQ multiplex PCR; TCRdb's copy has only in-frame clones and lacks some. The data show fewer than 55,000 clones, 80% seen once. Study-wide results and limits: From baseline, blood top tumor clonotypes peaked at 2 weeks post-radiation.

Trimming took 6 bases from V and 0 from J, leaving 15 bases between them. The CDR3 has 15 residues. Germline V gene sequence: CDR1 MNHEY, CDR2 SVGAGI. Time point indicated: blood 2 weeks post-SBRT. Treatment noted: 15 Gy SBRT to primary tumor, nephrectomy 4 weeks later. Blood was sampled at baseline, 2 weeks and 4 weeks after SBRT. Points on this clone: The antigen is not known.

The receptor was isolated from a woman in her seventies with renal cell carcinoma. V gene TRBV6-5 combines with J gene TRBJ2-7; a weak D match, TRBD2 (6 bases). The material sequenced was blood, taken from a patient whose treatment included radiotherapy and nephrectomy. CDR3 loop: CASRPEAGSSYEQYF. CDR3 bases: TGTGCCAGCAGGCCGGAGGCGGGAAGCTCCTACGAGCAGTACTTC.